This T cell receptor beta chain was identified during a study of blood T cell repertoires in COVID-19. Losses at the gene ends were 4 bases for V and 5 bases for J; bases not matched to a gene: 6. The CDR3 consists of 13 residues. Looked up from germline, CDR1 is GTSNPN and CDR2 is SVGIG (reference sequence). The repertoire was sequenced with immunoSEQ multiplex PCR; TCRdb's copy has only in-frame clones and lacks some. Among 320,000 or so clones, approximately 88% were seen once, and the ten largest hold over 4.5%. The sequence derives from a man under 40 who had recovered from COVID-19. The chain links TRBV30 to TRBJ2-5; TRBD1 matches 8 bases. Sequencing was performed on PBMCs or T cells enriched from blood (not recorded which). CDR3 sequence (DNA): TGTGCCTGGACTGGCAGGGGGCTGGAGACCCAGTACTTC. It specifies CAWTGRGLETQYF. The full variable domain, completed using reference TRBV30 and TRBJ2-5, is SQTIHQWPATLVQPVGSPLSLECTVEGTSNPNLYWYRQAAGRGLQLLFYSVGIGQISSEVPQNLSASRPQDRQFILSSKKLLLSDSGFYLCAWTGRGLETQYFGPGTRLLVL.